Below, 12 T cell receptor beta chains from the same sample are listed, as sequenced in a study of patients and donors after allogeneic stem cell transplantation. MiXCR was run by TCRdb on the RT-PCR reads, yielding one entry per CDR3 protein. Of roughly 940,000 distinct CDR3 sequences in the sample, roughly 18% are singletons; the top ten hold around 6%. Sequenced input: blood, either unsorted or a sorted T cell fraction (not recorded which). These receptors came from a human donor who was either an allogeneic HSCT recipient or a stem cell or donor lymphocyte infusion donor (not recorded which). It is not recorded whose cells these are; they may come from a transplant donor.

The V and J genes are TRBV4-3 and TRBJ1-5; D is perhaps TRBD1 (5 bases). This CDR3 is 17 amino acids long. V lost 0 bases and J 0 bases, leaving 12 bases between the germline ends. The germline V gene encodes CDR1 LGHNA and CDR2 YSLEER. The CDR3 nucleotides are TGCGCCAGCAGCCAAGATTCCGGGGCCGATAGCAATCAGCCCCAGCATTTT. Its protein is CASSQDSGADSNQPQHF.

This clonotype came up a few times. V usage is TRBV19 and J usage is TRBJ1-2, with a possible D match to TRBD1 (6 bases). CDR3 size: 14 residues. V was pared by 7 bases and J by 6 bases, with 18 bases between. Germline CDR1 and CDR2: LNHDA and SQIVND (reference sequence). CDR3 nucleotides: TGTGCCAGTAAAGGGTCCCACAGGGTCCATGGCTACACCTTC. This sequence encodes CASKGSHRVHGYTF.

This clonotype turned up a few times. The gene calls are TRBV9 and TRBJ2-7; the D gene is possibly TRBD1 (5 bases). This CDR3 contains 13 residues. Germline CDR1 is SGDLS and CDR2 is YYNGEE. V lost 0 bases to trimming and J lost 3 bases, with 7 bases between them. The CDR3 region has the DNA TGTGCCAGCAGCGTAGGGGGCCGCTACGAGCAGTACTTC. This gives the protein CASSVGGRYEQYF.

This chain connects TRBV12-5 to TRBJ2-4; D is uncertain. The CDR3 loop spans 13 amino acids. V was clipped by 7 bases and J by 5 bases, with 12 bases between them. CDR1 is LGHNT, CDR2 FRNRAP, per germline. Here the CDR3 reads CASVPLGENIQYF. The CDR3 DNA is TGTGCTAGTGTTCCGCTAGGAGAAAACATTCAGTACTTC. Full variable domain (outside the CDR3, taken from reference TRBV12-5 and TRBJ2-4): DARVTQTPRHKVTEMGQEVTMRCQPILGHNTVFWYRQTMMQGLELLAYFRNRAPLDDSGMPKDRFSAEMPDATLATLKIQPSEPRDSAVYFCASVPLGENIQYFGAGTRLSVL.

This clonotype was detected only a few times. The V and J genes are TRBV20-1 and TRBJ2-5, with TRBD2 matching over 13 bases. Germline CDR1 and CDR2: DFQATT and SNEGSKA (reference sequence). This CDR3 has 18 residues. V shed 1 base and J 5 bases; nucleotides not matched to a gene: 13. For the CDR3, the DNA is TGCAGTGCTAGAGCCGAATCCGGACTAGCGGGAGTCGGGGAGACCCAGTACTTC. Translating gives CSARAESGLAGVGETQYF.

This clonotype was seen only a few times. The gene calls are TRBV7-9 and TRBJ1-1; D is undetermined. V gave up 2 bases and J gave up 3 bases, with 4 bases separating them. CDR3 size: 12 residues. Per germline, CDR1 SEHNR and CDR2 FQNEAQ (reference sequence). As DNA, the CDR3 is TGTGCCAGCAGCTTAATGGACACTGAAGCTTTCTTT. It yields the protein CASSLMDTEAFF.

V is TRBV12-3 or TRBV12-4 and J is TRBJ2-4; D is ambiguous. V dropped 3 bases and J dropped 8 bases, with 11 bases sitting between them. The CDR3 is 13 amino acids. CDR3 nucleotides: TGTGCCAGCAGTTTTCGGGCTGGGGACATTCAGTACTTC. It encodes CASSFRAGDIQYF.

The V gene is TRBV7-6, the J gene TRBJ2-2; 8 bases fit TRBD2. The V gene's germline CDR1 is SGHVS and CDR2 FNYEAQ. The CDR3 length is 15 residues. V lost 3 bases and J lost 6; bases outside the gene matches: 6. The CDR3 here is CASSFSGIESGELFF. Written as DNA, the CDR3 is TGTGCCAGCAGCTTTAGCGGGATCGAATCCGGGGAGCTGTTTTTT. The full variable domain, completed using reference TRBV7-6 and TRBJ2-2, is GAGVSQSPRYKVTKRGQDVALRCDPISGHVSLYWYRQALGQGPEFLTYFNYEAQQDKSGLPNDRFSAERPEGSISTLTIQRTEQRDSAMYRCASSFSGIESGELFFGEGSRLTVL.

This clonotype was detected a few times. The genes are TRBV12-3 or TRBV12-4 and TRBJ2-7, with TRBD2 as a possible D gene (6 bases). This CDR3 spans 11 amino acids. Trimming cost V 8 bases and J 5 bases, with 10 bases left between them. CDR3 DNA: TGTGCCAGCGGAGGGGTCCACGAGCAGTACTTC. Residues: CASGGVHEQYF.

This clonotype came up many times. The rearrangement links TRBV20-1 to TRBJ2-1; D is unresolved. Per the germline V gene, CDR1 is DFQATT and CDR2 is SNEGSKA (reference sequence). The CDR3 has 13 residues. The V end lost 7 bases, the J end lost 0 bases, and 10 bases lay between the germline ends. The CDR3 loop reads CSGDMSSYNEQFF. DNA for the CDR3: TGCAGTGGAGACATGAGCTCCTACAATGAGCAGTTCTTC.

This clonotype was seen a few times. The chain employs TRBV7-3 and TRBJ2-7; D unclear. The V gene's germline CDR1 is SGHTA and CDR2 FQGTGA. V was cut by 3 bases and J by 4 bases, with 10 bases left in between. The CDR3 is 13 residues long. CDR3 DNA: TGTGCCAGCAGCTTGGCCTCCCATTACGAGCAGTACTTC. Translating it yields CASSLASHYEQYF.

In this sample, this clonotype turned up a few times. This rearrangement joins TRBV12-3 or TRBV12-4 to TRBJ1-1; TRBD1 matches at 9 bases. With 6 bases clipped from V and 11 bases from J, the junction kept 10 bases outside the gene matches. CDR3 size: 13 residues. The CDR3 nucleotides are TGTGCCAGCAGCTTGGGACAGGGCAAGAGGGCTTTCTTT. Translating it yields CASSLGQGKRAFF.